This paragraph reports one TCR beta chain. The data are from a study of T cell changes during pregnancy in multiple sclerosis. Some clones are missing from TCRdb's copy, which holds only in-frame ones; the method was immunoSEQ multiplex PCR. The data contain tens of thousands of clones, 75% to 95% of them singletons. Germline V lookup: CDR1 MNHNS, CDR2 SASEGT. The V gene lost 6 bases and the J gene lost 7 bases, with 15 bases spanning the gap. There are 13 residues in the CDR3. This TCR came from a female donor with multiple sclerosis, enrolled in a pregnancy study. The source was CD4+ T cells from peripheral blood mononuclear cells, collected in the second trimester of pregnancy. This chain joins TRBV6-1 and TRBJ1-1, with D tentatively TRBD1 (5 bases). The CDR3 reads CASSPSPGVEAFF. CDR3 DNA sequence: TGTGCCAGCAGCCCCTCCCCGGGGGTTGAAGCTTTCTTT.